These T cell receptor beta chains were read from a single sample in a study of blood T cell repertoires in COVID-19. Clones were sequenced by immunoSEQ multiplex PCR, and TCRdb holds only the in-frame ones, with some missing. Of some 200,000 clones in the sample, about 88% were seen once. Sequences were obtained from peripheral blood. The receptors originated from a man between 65 and 79 years old with acute or convalescent COVID-19. The CDR3 runs from the conserved cysteine through the conserved F or W. Each record gives: J gene, V gene, clone size, D gene, CDR3 DNA, CDR3 protein. A D gene is named only where the DNA matches it firmly. Size tells how often a clone was seen (once, few, many) or the class of an expanded clone, and some rows leave it out.

j_call: TRBJ2-2
v_call: TRBV25-1
clone_size: NA
d_call: TRBD2
cdr3_nt: TGTGCCAGCAGCCAGACTAGCGGGAGGACCGGGGAGCTGTTTTTT
cdr3_aa: CASSQTSGRTGELFF

j_call: TRBJ2-7
v_call: TRBV28
clone_size: NA
d_call: TRBD1
cdr3_nt: TGTGCCAGCAGACCAACCGGGACAGGACCCTACGAGCAGTACTTC
cdr3_aa: CASRPTGTGPYEQYF

j_call: TRBJ1-1
v_call: TRBV5-1
clone_size: NA
d_call: TRBD1
cdr3_nt: TGCGCCAGCAGCATCGCAGGGGGCGAAATGAACACTGAAGCTTTCTTT
cdr3_aa: CASSIAGGEMNTEAFF

j_call: TRBJ1-5
v_call: TRBV19
clone_size: NA
d_call: NA
cdr3_nt: TGTGCCAGTAAAACAGGGTCTCATCAGCCCCAGCATTTT
cdr3_aa: CASKTGSHQPQHF

j_call: TRBJ2-7
v_call: TRBV29-1
clone_size: NA
d_call: NA
cdr3_nt: TGCAGCGTTGGGTCCCCCGGCTACGAGCAGTACTTC
cdr3_aa: CSVGSPGYEQYF

j_call: TRBJ1-6
v_call: TRBV7-2
clone_size: NA
d_call: TRBD1
cdr3_nt: TGTGCCAGCAGCTTTCCGACAGGGACTAATTCACCCCTCCACTTT
cdr3_aa: CASSFPTGTNSPLHF

j_call: TRBJ2-5
v_call: TRBV15
clone_size: NA
d_call: NA
cdr3_nt: TGTGCCACCAGCAGACTAGCTGAACGAGAGACCCAGTACTTC
cdr3_aa: CATSRLAERETQYF

j_call: TRBJ2-3
v_call: TRBV7-2
clone_size: NA
d_call: NA
cdr3_nt: TGTGCCAGCAGCCCGCGACTGGGCGGGATAGGCGGAGATACGCAGTATTTT
cdr3_aa: CASSPRLGGIGGDTQYF

j_call: TRBJ2-5
v_call: TRBV11-3
clone_size: NA
d_call: TRBD2
cdr3_nt: TGTGCCAGCAGCTTGACTAGCGGGAGTAACCAGTACTTC
cdr3_aa: CASSLTSGSNQYF

j_call: TRBJ2-3
v_call: TRBV7-8
clone_size: once
d_call: TRBD2
cdr3_nt: TGTGCCAGGGACGGGAGGAGACCTAGCACAGATACGCAGTATTTT
cdr3_aa: CARDGRRPSTDTQYF

j_call: TRBJ2-2
v_call: TRBV18
clone_size: once
d_call: TRBD2
cdr3_nt: TGTGCCAGCTCACCGGGACTAGTGTTCGGGGAGCTGTTTTTT
cdr3_aa: CASSPGLVFGELFF

j_call: TRBJ2-7
v_call: TRBV14
clone_size: NA
d_call: TRBD1
cdr3_nt: TGTGCCAGCAGCCAGAGGACAGGGCTGGACGAGCAGTACTTC
cdr3_aa: CASSQRTGLDEQYF

j_call: TRBJ2-2
v_call: TRBV18
clone_size: NA
d_call: TRBD2
cdr3_nt: TGTGCCAGCTCACCAACTAGCGGGAGGCCCGGGGAGCTGTTTTTT
cdr3_aa: CASSPTSGRPGELFF

j_call: TRBJ2-1
v_call: TRBV5-1
clone_size: NA
d_call: NA
cdr3_nt: TGCGCCAGCAGCTTGGGCCTAGCGCCGGATGAGCAGTTCTTC
cdr3_aa: CASSLGLAPDEQFF

j_call: TRBJ2-3
v_call: TRBV5-1
clone_size: NA
d_call: NA
cdr3_nt: TGCGCCAGCAGCCCCCGACTAGTTTCCGATACGCAGTATTTT
cdr3_aa: CASSPRLVSDTQYF

j_call: TRBJ1-5
v_call: TRBV27
clone_size: NA
d_call: TRBD1
cdr3_nt: TGTGCCAGCAGTTTGAGACAGGGTTTTCAGCCCCAGCATTTT
cdr3_aa: CASSLRQGFQPQHF

j_call: TRBJ1-1
v_call: TRBV30
clone_size: NA
d_call: NA
cdr3_nt: TGTGCCTGGAGAGACCGGAGAGAAGCTTTCTTT
cdr3_aa: CAWRDRREAFF

j_call: TRBJ1-1
v_call: TRBV28
clone_size: NA
d_call: TRBD1
cdr3_nt: TGTGCCAGCAGTTTAGGAGGGACAGGGGGTTACGCTGAAGCTTTCTTT
cdr3_aa: CASSLGGTGGYAEAFF

j_call: TRBJ2-2
v_call: TRBV14
clone_size: NA
d_call: TRBD2
cdr3_nt: TGTGCCAGCAGCCTTAGCGGGAGTAACACCGGGGAGCTGTTTTTT
cdr3_aa: CASSLSGSNTGELFF

j_call: TRBJ2-1
v_call: TRBV11-2
clone_size: NA
d_call: TRBD2
cdr3_nt: TGTGCCAGCAGCCGTACGGGAGTAGCGGGGGGCAATGAGCAGTTCTTC
cdr3_aa: CASSRTGVAGGNEQFF

j_call: TRBJ1-2
v_call: TRBV18
clone_size: NA
d_call: NA
cdr3_nt: TGTGCCAGCTCACCAGTAGGGAGTTATGGCTACACCTTC
cdr3_aa: CASSPVGSYGYTF

j_call: TRBJ1-6
v_call: TRBV5-1
clone_size: NA
d_call: TRBD1
cdr3_nt: TGCGCCAGCAGCACGACAGGGTATGAGGGATCACCCCTCCACTTT
cdr3_aa: CASSTTGYEGSPLHF

j_call: TRBJ1-3
v_call: TRBV3-1/TRBV3-2
clone_size: NA
d_call: NA
cdr3_nt: TGTGCCAGCAGCCAGGGGGGTTACACCATATATTTT
cdr3_aa: CASSQGGYTIYF

j_call: TRBJ2-2
v_call: TRBV6-5
clone_size: once
d_call: NA
cdr3_nt: TGTGCCAGCAGTTACGGGCAGCCGAACACCGGGGAGCTGTTTTTT
cdr3_aa: CASSYGQPNTGELFF

j_call: TRBJ2-4
v_call: TRBV28
clone_size: NA
d_call: TRBD1
cdr3_nt: TGTGCCAGCAGTTCAACCGGGACAGGTAAAAACATTCAGTACTTC
cdr3_aa: CASSSTGTGKNIQYF

j_call: TRBJ1-2
v_call: TRBV28
clone_size: NA
d_call: NA
cdr3_nt: TGTGCCAGCAGGTCCGGGACATCCCATGGCTACACCTTC
cdr3_aa: CASRSGTSHGYTF

j_call: TRBJ1-1
v_call: TRBV18
clone_size: few
d_call: TRBD1
cdr3_nt: TGTGCCAGCTCACTCTCCCCGGGACAGGGTGCTGAAGCTTTCTTT
cdr3_aa: CASSLSPGQGAEAFF

j_call: TRBJ1-1
v_call: TRBV7-8
clone_size: NA
d_call: NA
cdr3_nt: TGTGCCAGCAGCTTAGGACATTCGAACACTGAAGCTTTCTTT
cdr3_aa: CASSLGHSNTEAFF

j_call: TRBJ1-5
v_call: TRBV6-5
clone_size: NA
d_call: NA
cdr3_nt: TGTGCCAGCAAGAGTTCGGAAGGACTCAATCAGCCCCAGCATTTT
cdr3_aa: CASKSSEGLNQPQHF

j_call: TRBJ1-4
v_call: TRBV5-4
clone_size: NA
d_call: TRBD1
cdr3_nt: TGTGCCAGCAGCTTGGTGACAGGGGGCGCCCGTAATGAAAAACTGTTTTTT
cdr3_aa: CASSLVTGGARNEKLFF

j_call: TRBJ1-4
v_call: TRBV9
clone_size: NA
d_call: NA
cdr3_nt: TGTGCCAGCAGCCCCCGACAGCAGTCTAATGAAAAACTGTTTTTT
cdr3_aa: CASSPRQQSNEKLFF

j_call: TRBJ1-3
v_call: TRBV7-9
clone_size: NA
d_call: NA
cdr3_nt: TGTGCCAGCAGCTTAGTCCCACAGGGCAGCTCTGGAAACACCATATATTTT
cdr3_aa: CASSLVPQGSSGNTIYF

j_call: TRBJ2-7
v_call: TRBV5-1
clone_size: NA
d_call: TRBD1
cdr3_nt: TGCGCCAGCAGCTTGGGTGGGACAGGCTCCTACGAGCAGTACTTC
cdr3_aa: CASSLGGTGSYEQYF

j_call: TRBJ2-1
v_call: TRBV24-1
clone_size: NA
d_call: NA
cdr3_nt: TGTGCCACCAGTGAGTTGGGCTATGAGCAGTTCTTC
cdr3_aa: CATSELGYEQFF

j_call: TRBJ2-6
v_call: TRBV3-1/TRBV3-2
clone_size: once
d_call: NA
cdr3_nt: TGTGCCAGCAGCCAAGAGTACAGAAGCTCTGGGGCCAACGTCCTGACTTTC
cdr3_aa: CASSQEYRSSGANVLTF

j_call: TRBJ2-5
v_call: TRBV11-1
clone_size: NA
d_call: NA
cdr3_nt: TGTGCCAGCAGCGTACAACAAGAGACCCAGTACTTC
cdr3_aa: CASSVQQETQYF